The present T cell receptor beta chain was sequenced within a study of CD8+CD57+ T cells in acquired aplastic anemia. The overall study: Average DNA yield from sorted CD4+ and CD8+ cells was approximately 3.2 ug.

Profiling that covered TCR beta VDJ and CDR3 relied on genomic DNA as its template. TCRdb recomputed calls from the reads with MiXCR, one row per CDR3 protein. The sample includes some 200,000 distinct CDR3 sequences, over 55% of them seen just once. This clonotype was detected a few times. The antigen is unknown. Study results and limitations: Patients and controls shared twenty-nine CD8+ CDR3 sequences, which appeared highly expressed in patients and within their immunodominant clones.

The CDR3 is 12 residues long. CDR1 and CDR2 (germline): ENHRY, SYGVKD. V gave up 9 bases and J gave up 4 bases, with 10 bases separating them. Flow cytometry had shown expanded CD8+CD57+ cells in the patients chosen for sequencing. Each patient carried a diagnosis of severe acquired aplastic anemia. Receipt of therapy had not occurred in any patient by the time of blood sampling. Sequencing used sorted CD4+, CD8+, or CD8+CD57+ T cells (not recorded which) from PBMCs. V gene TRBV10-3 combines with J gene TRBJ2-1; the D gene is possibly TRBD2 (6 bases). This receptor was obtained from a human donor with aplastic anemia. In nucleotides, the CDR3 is TGTGCCATGCGGGGAGATTACAATGAGCAGTTCTTC. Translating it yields CAMRGDYNEQFF.